Listed below are T cell receptor beta chains from one sample, sequenced in a study of cytotoxic CD8 clonotypes in ibrutinib-treated CLL. Only in-frame clones appear in the TCRdb table, and some are missing; sequencing was by immunoSEQ multiplex PCR. The sample gives fewer than 400,000 clones, over 60% of which show up once; under 8% is in the top ten. This sample comprised PBMCs, obtained after 36 months of ibrutinib treatment. All receptors come from a human donor with chronic lymphocytic leukemia. Both conserved end residues are part of each CDR3. A D gene is named only where the DNA matches it firmly. Size is omitted from some rows. Given values are once, few, many or a class for expanded clones.

clone size | J gene | D gene | V gene | CDR3 DNA | CDR3 protein
- | TRBJ2-7 | - | TRBV6-6 | TGTGCCAGCGGGTCTAGCGAGCAGTACTTC | CASGSSEQYF
- | TRBJ2-7 | - | TRBV4-1 | TGCGCCAGCAGCCAAGACAGCGGATTCTTGGGGAACGAGCAGTACTTC | CASSQDSGFLGNEQYF
- | TRBJ2-2 | TRBD2 | TRBV7-6 | TGTGCCAGCAGCTTAATACTAGCGGGGGAGTCGGAGCTGTTTTTT | CASSLILAGESELFF
- | TRBJ1-3 | - | TRBV5-4 | TGTGCCAGCAGCGCCGGGACTTATTCTGGAAACACCATATATTTT | CASSAGTYSGNTIYF
- | TRBJ1-2 | - | TRBV4-1 | TGCGCCAGCAGCCCCTATAGGAGGTGGAGGGGTGGCTACACCTTC | CASSPYRRWRGGYTF
once | TRBJ2-3 | - | TRBV28 | TGTGCCAGCAGTTCCCCCTGGGGGAGCACAGATACGCAGTATTTT | CASSSPWGSTDTQYF
few | TRBJ1-6 | TRBD1 | TRBV6-6 | TGTGCCAGCTCAGTTAGATCCACAGGGGAGCCCCTCCACTTT | CASSVRSTGEPLHF
few | TRBJ2-7 | - | TRBV9 | TGTGCCAGCAGCGTAGGAGGGGGAGCCCTCTACGAGCAGTACTTC | CASSVGGGALYEQYF
few | TRBJ2-1 | - | TRBV5-4 | TGTGCCAGCAGCTCCGTCTCCTACAATGAGCAGTTCTTC | CASSSVSYNEQFF
- | TRBJ2-1 | - | TRBV4-1 | TGCGCCAGCAGCCATGAAGAGCGGAGCTACAATGAGCAGTTCTTC | CASSHEERSYNEQFF
few | TRBJ1-1 | - | TRBV2 | TGTGCCAGCAATCTCGGTTTCATGAACACTGAAGCTTTCTTT | CASNLGFMNTEAFF